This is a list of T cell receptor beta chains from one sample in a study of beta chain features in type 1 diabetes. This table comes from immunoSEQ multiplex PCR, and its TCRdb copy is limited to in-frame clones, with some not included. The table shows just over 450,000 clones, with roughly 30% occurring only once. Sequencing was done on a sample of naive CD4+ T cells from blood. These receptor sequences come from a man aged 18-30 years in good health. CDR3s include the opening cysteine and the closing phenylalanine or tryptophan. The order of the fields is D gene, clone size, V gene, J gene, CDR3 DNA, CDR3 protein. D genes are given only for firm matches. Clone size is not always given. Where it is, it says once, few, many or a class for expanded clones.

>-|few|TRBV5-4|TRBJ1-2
TGTGCCAGCAGCTTGCCAGGATATGGCTACACCTTC
CASSLPGYGYTF
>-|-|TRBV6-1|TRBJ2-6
TGTGCCAGCAGTGAATGGGCCAACTCTGGGGCCAACGTCCTGACTTTC
CASSEWANSGANVLTF
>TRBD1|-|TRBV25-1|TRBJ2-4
TGTGCCAGCAGTGGAGCAGGGGGCACCACCCTAGCCAAAAACATTCAGTACTTC
CASSGAGGTTLAKNIQYF
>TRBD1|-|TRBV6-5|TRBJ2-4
TGTGCCAGCAGAATTACAGGGGGGAACATTCAGTACTTC
CASRITGGNIQYF
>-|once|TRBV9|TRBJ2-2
TGTGCCAGCAGCGCGACGGTTGGGGAGCTGTTTTTT
CASSATVGELFF
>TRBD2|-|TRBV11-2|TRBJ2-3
TGTGCCAGCAGTTTGACTAGCGGGAGAGTCTCAGATACGCAGTATTTT
CASSLTSGRVSDTQYF
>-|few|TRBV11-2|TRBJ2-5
TGTGCCAGCAGCTTAGTCCAGTACCAAGAGACCCAGTACTTC
CASSLVQYQETQYF
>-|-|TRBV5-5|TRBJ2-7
TGTGCCAGCATCCCCGGAGGGTTCCCCTACGAGCAGTACTTC
CASIPGGFPYEQYF
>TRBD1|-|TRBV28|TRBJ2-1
TGTGCCAGCAGTTTATGGGCACAGGGGGCAACCTACAATGAGCAGTTCTTC
CASSLWAQGATYNEQFF
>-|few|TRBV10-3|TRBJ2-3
TGTGCCATCAACGCGCAGGCCACAGATACGCAGTATTTT
CAINAQATDTQYF
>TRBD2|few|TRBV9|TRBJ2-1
TGTGCCAGCAGGGAGCGGGGTAGCTCCTACAATGAGCAGTTCTTC
CASRERGSSYNEQFF
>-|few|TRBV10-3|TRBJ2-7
TGTGCCATCAGTGAGCGACCGGGGCGGGCCGACTCCTACGAGCAGTACTTC
CAISERPGRADSYEQYF
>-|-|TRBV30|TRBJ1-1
TGTGCCTGGAGTCTTTTCGCTGGGGCAGAGGGTGAAGCTTTCTTT
CAWSLFAGAEGEAFF
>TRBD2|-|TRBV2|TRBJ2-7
TGTGCCAGCAGTGAAGCCAGCGGGATACCCTACGAGCAGTACTTC
CASSEASGIPYEQYF
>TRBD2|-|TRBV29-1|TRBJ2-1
TGCAGCGCCACCGGGACTAGCGGGAGGATTGAGCAGTTCTTC
CSATGTSGRIEQFF
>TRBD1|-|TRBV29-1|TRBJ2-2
TGCAGCGTCATCCGGGACAGCGCATACACCGGGGAGCTGTTTTTT
CSVIRDSAYTGELFF
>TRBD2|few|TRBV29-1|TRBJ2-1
TGCAGCGTAGTGGGACTAGCGGGAGACTCCTACAATGAGCAGTTCTTC
CSVVGLAGDSYNEQFF
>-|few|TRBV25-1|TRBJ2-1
TGTGCCAGCAGTGAAAGGGGAGTAAAAGGAGATGAGCAGTTCTTC
CASSERGVKGDEQFF
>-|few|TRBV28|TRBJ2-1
TGTGCCAGCAGTTTTTCTTCCTACAATGAGCAGTTCTTC
CASSFSSYNEQFF
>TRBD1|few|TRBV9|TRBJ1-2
TGTGCCAGCAGCGAGACAGGGAGAAGGGGCTACACCTTC
CASSETGRRGYTF
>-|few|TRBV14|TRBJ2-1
TGTGCCAGCAGCCCGTGGACTACTCCTTACAATGAGCAGTTCTTC
CASSPWTTPYNEQFF
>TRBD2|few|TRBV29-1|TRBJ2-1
TGCAGCGTCGGGAGGAGCTCCTACAATGAGCAGTTCTTC
CSVGRSSYNEQFF
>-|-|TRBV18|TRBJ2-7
TGTGCCAGCTCACCGGAGGGGAGCGAGCAGTACTTC
CASSPEGSEQYF